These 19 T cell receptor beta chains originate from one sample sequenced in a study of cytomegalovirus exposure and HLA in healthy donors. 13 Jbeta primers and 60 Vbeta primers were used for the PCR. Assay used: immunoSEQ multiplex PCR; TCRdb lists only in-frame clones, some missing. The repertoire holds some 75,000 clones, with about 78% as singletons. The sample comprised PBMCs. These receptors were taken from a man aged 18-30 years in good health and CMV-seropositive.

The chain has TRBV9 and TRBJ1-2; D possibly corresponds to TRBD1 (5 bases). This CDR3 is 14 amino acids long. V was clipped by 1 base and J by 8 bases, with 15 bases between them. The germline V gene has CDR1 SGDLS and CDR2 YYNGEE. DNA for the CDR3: TGTGCCAGCAGCGTATCCGGGGGGGATCGAGGCTACACCTTC. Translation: CASSVSGGDRGYTF.

For the CDR3, the DNA is TGTGCCAGCAGCATGGACATCAGCTCCTACGAGCAGTACTTC. It translates to CASSMDISSYEQYF. The V and J genes are TRBV7-9 and TRBJ2-7, with D possibly matching TRBD1 (5 bases). V dropped 5 bases and J dropped 0 bases, with 11 bases sitting between them. The CDR3 is 14 residues long. CDR1 is SEHNR and CDR2 is FQNEAQ in the germline V gene (reference sequence).

CDR3 sequence (DNA): TGTGCCAGTAGTATAGTGGGGGGGTTAGCCAAAAACATTCAGTACTTC. It codes for CASSIVGGLAKNIQYF. The V call is TRBV19, the J call TRBJ2-4; 7 positions agree with TRBD2. The V gene's germline CDR1 is LNHDA and CDR2 SQIVND (reference sequence). J lost 0 bases, V lost 1 base, and 3 bases had no gene match. There are 16 residues in the CDR3.

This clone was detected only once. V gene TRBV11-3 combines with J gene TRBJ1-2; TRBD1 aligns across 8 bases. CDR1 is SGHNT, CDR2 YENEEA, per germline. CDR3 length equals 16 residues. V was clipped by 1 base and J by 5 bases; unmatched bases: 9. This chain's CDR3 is CASSLVAGTGEYGYTF. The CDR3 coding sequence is TGTGCCAGCAGCTTAGTCGCCGGGACAGGCGAGTATGGCTACACCTTC.

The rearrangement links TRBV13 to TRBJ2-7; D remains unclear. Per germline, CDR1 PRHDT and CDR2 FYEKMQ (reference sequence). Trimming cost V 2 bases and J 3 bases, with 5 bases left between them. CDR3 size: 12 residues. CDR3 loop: CASSLSLYEQYF. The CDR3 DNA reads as TGTGCCAGCAGCTTATCCCTCTACGAGCAGTACTTC.

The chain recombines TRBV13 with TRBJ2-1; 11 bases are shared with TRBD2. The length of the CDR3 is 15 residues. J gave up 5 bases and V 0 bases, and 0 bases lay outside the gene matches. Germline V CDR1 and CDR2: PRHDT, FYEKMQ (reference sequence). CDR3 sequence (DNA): TGTGCCAGCAGCTTAGGGGGACTAGCGGACAATGAGCAGTTCTTC. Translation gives CASSLGGLADNEQFF.

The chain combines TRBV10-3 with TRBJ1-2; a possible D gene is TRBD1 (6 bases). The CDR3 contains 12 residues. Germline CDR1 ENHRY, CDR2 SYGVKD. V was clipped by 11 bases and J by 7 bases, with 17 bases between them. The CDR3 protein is CASSPYRAGYTF. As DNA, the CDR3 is TGTGCCTCCTCCCCTTACAGGGCTGGCTACACCTTC.

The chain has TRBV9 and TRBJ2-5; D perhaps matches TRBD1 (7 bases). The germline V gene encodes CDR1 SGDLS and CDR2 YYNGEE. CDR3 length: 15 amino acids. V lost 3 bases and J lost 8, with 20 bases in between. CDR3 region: CASSARRRGLRTQYF. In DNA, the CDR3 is TGTGCCAGCAGCGCCCGACGGAGGGGGCTCCGTACCCAGTACTTC.

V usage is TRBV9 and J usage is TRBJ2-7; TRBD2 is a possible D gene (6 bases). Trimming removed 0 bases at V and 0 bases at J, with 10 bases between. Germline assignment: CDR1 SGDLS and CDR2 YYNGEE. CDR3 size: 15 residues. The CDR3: CASSVGGASSYEQYF. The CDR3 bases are TGTGCCAGCAGCGTAGGCGGGGCTAGCTCCTACGAGCAGTACTTC. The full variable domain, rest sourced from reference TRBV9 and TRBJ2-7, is DSGVTQTPKHLITATGQRVTLRCSPRSGDLSVYWYQQSLDQGLQFLIQYYNGEERAKGNILERFSAQQFPDLHSELNLSSLELGDSALYFCASSVGGASSYEQYFGPGTRLTVT.

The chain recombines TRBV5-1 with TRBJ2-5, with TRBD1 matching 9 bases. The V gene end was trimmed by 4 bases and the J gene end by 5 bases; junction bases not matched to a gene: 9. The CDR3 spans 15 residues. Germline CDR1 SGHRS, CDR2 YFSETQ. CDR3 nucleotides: TGCGCCAGCAGCCCCACTCAAACAGGGGGCGAGACCCAGTACTTC. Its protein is CASSPTQTGGETQYF.

As DNA, the CDR3 is TGTGCCAGCAGTGAAGCCCTAATCTCTCCCCAGCATTTT. This gives the protein CASSEALISPQHF. The chain joins TRBV6-1 to TRBJ1-5; D remains unclear. The CDR3 is 13 residues long. V lost 0 bases and J 10 bases, leaving 10 bases between the germline ends. Germline-derived CDR1 and CDR2 are MNHNS and SASEGT.

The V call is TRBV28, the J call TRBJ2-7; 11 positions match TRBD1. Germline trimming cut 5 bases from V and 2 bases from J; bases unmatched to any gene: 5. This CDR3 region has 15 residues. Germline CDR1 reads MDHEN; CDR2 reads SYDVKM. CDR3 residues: CASSVGQGAPYEQYF. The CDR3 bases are TGTGCCAGCAGTGTAGGACAGGGGGCACCCTACGAGCAGTACTTC.

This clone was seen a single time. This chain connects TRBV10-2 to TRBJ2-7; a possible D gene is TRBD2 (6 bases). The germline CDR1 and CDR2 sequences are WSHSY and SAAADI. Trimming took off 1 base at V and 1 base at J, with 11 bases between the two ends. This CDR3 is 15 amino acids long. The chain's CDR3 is CASSEFRLGSYEQYF. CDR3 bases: TGCGCCAGCAGTGAGTTCCGACTAGGATCCTACGAGCAGTACTTC.

In DNA form, the CDR3 reads TGTGCCAGCAGGACGACAGGGACAGCTTACGAGCAGTACTTC. This translates into CASRTTGTAYEQYF. J is TRBJ2-7 and V is TRBV6-6; 7 bases agree with TRBD1. The CDR3 has 14 amino acids. Germline CDR1 MNHNY, CDR2 SVGAGI (reference sequence). The V segment lost 6 bases and the J segment 4 bases; nucleotides outside the gene matches: 9.

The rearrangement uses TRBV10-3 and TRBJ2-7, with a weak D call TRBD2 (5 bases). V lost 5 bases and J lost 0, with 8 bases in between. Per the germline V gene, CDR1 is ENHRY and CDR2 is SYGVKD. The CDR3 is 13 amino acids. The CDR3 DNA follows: TGTGCCATCAGTTCCCGGGGCTCCTACGAGCAGTACTTC. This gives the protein CAISSRGSYEQYF.

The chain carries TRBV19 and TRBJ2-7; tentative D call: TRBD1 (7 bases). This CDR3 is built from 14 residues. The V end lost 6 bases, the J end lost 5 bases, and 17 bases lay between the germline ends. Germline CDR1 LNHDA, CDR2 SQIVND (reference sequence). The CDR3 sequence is CASSRGTARDEQYF. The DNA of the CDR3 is TGTGCCAGTAGCCGCGGGACAGCGCGTGACGAGCAGTACTTC.

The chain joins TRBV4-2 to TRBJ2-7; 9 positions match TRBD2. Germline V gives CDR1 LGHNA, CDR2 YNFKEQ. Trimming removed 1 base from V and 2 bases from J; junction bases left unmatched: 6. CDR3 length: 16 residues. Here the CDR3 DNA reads TGTGCCAGCAGCCAAGTGAGACTAGCGGAGACCTACGAGCAGTACTTC. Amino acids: CASSQVRLAETYEQYF.

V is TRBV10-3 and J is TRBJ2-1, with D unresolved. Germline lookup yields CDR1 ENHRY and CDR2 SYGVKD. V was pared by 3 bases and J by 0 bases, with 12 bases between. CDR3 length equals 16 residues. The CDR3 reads CAISDEVLSSYNEQFF. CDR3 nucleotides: TGTGCCATCAGTGACGAGGTTCTAAGCTCCTACAATGAGCAGTTCTTC.

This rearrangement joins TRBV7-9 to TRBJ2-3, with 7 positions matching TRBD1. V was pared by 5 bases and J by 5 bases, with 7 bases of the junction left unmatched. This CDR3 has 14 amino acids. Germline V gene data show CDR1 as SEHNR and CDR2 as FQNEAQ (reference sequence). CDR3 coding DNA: TGTGCCAGCAGCGCAAATGCAGGGGGAGATACGCAGTATTTT. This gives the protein CASSANAGGDTQYF.